This entry features one TCR beta chain sequence. Its antigen is unknown. This sample stems from a study of cytomegalovirus exposure and HLA in healthy donors. Study-level results: According to the study, around 180 TCR beta chains were cytomegalovirus-associated. A later analysis by the authors found several of the most significant clusters apparently linked to common viral pathogens.

PCR was performed using 60 Vbeta and 13 Jbeta primers. Measured with immunoSEQ multiplex PCR; TCRdb has only the in-frame clones, and not every one. The sample consists of 150,000 to 200,000 clones, 85% to 90% of them appearing once. This CDR3 region has 14 residues. V lost 4 bases and J lost 9, with 17 bases in between. The germline V gene has CDR1 SGHRS and CDR2 YFSETQ. The TCR was taken from a woman younger than 35 in good health and CMV-seronegative. Sequencing was performed on PBMCs. V usage is TRBV5-1 and J usage is TRBJ1-5; TRBD1 is a possible D gene (6 bases). As DNA, the CDR3 is TGCGCCAGCAGCCTCGAAGGGGGATTCGGGCCCCAGCATTTT. Protein: CASSLEGGFGPQHF.